This entry lists 28 T cell receptor beta chains sequenced from one sample in a study of identical twins. MiXCR, run by TCRdb on the 5' RACE reads, gives a single entry per CDR3 protein. The data show roughly 1.6 million distinct CDR3 sequences, about 30% seen once. The sample was cord blood. These receptors came from a newborn girl in good health.

CDR3 nucleotides: TGTGCCAGCAGCCGTAATAGCGGGGGGGCTCGGGAGCAGTACTTC. Amino acids: CASSRNSGGAREQYF. The gene calls are TRBV4-2 and TRBJ2-7; TRBD2 aligns across 11 bases. Trimming took 4 bases from V and 7 from J; bases not matched to a gene: 9. The length of the CDR3 is 15 residues. Germline CDR1 LGHNA, CDR2 YNFKEQ.

The chain employs TRBV27 and TRBJ2-7, with D perhaps matching TRBD1 or TRBD2 (5 bases each). The DNA end is a closer match to TRBJ2-5, so the J assignment may be wrong. The germline V gene encodes CDR1 MNHEY and CDR2 SMNVEV (reference sequence). The CDR3 contains 13 residues. CDR3 sequence: CASSLYGAETQYF. The DNA of the CDR3 is TGTGCCAGCAGTTTATACGGGGCAGAGACCCAGTACTTC.

This clonotype turned up a few times. V is TRBV3-1 and J is TRBJ1-1, with D possibly being TRBD1 (5 bases). The ends were cut back, 4 bases at V and 10 bases at J, with 16 bases in the middle. Germline V lookup: CDR1 LGHDT, CDR2 YNNKEL (reference sequence). The CDR3 runs 13 residues. The CDR3 nucleotides are TGTGCCAGCAGCCCTCATGACAGCTCGGGAGCTTTCTTT. Translation: CASSPHDSSGAFF.

The CDR3 spells CATSGGSGSSYNEQFF. Here the CDR3 DNA reads TGTGCCACCAGTGGGGGTAGCGGGAGCTCCTACAATGAGCAGTTCTTC. The rearrangement uses TRBV24-1 and TRBJ2-1; 9 bases are shared with TRBD2. V lost 5 bases to trimming and J lost 0 bases; unmatched junction nucleotides: 4. CDR1 and CDR2 from the germline V gene are KGHDR and SFDVKD. The CDR3 is made up of 16 amino acids.

This clonotype was seen only a few times. The V and J genes are TRBV20-1 and TRBJ2-7; possible D gene TRBD1, 6 bases. Trimming took off 1 base at V and 3 bases at J, with 10 bases between the two ends. The germline V gene encodes CDR1 DFQATT and CDR2 SNEGSKA (reference sequence). The CDR3 contains 13 residues. CDR3 in DNA: TGCAGTGCTAGAGTACAGGGCGGCTACGAGCAGTACTTC. Translation: CSARVQGGYEQYF.

As DNA, the CDR3 is TGTGCCAGCAGCACCGACTCCGCGGTACAGTTCTTC. The encoded protein is CASSTDSAVQFF. The genes are TRBV7-2 and TRBJ2-1; D is ambiguous. V was shortened by 5 bases and J by 13 bases, with 15 bases between the two germline ends. This CDR3 comprises 12 residues. The V gene's germline CDR1 is SGHTA and CDR2 FQGNSA.

This clonotype was detected a few times. The V gene is TRBV9, the J gene TRBJ1-1; tentative D call: TRBD1 (5 bases). The CDR3 loop spans 15 amino acids. V was cut by 1 base and J by 3 bases, with 13 bases left in between. Germline CDR1 is SGDLS and CDR2 is YYNGEE. DNA of the CDR3: TGTGCCAGCAGCGTAAGTGGGGGAAGGTACACTGAAGCTTTCTTT. It encodes CASSVSGGRYTEAFF.

The V call is TRBV20-1, the J call TRBJ2-5, with 9 bases aligning to TRBD2. Germline lookup yields CDR1 DFQATT and CDR2 SNEGSKA (reference sequence). The V gene end was trimmed by 2 bases and the J gene end by 4 bases; junction bases not matched to a gene: 11. The CDR3 has 16 residues. In DNA form, the CDR3 reads TGCAGTGCTAGAAACCGGATTAGCGGGGGAAGAGAGACCCAGTACTTC. It is translated as CSARNRISGGRETQYF.

The V gene is TRBV12-3 or TRBV12-4, the J gene TRBJ1-2; maybe TRBD1 (6 bases). V dropped 7 bases and J dropped 6 bases, with 21 bases sitting between them. The CDR3 is made up of 15 amino acids. Written as DNA, the CDR3 is TGTGCCAGCACCTTTGGACAGCCTTACCTTCATGGCTACACCTTC. It translates to CASTFGQPYLHGYTF.

This clonotype showed up just a few times. The V gene is TRBV28, the J gene TRBJ1-1; the D gene is possibly TRBD1 (6 bases). The CDR3 spans 14 residues. Germline CDR1 is MDHEN and CDR2 is SYDVKM. V was pared by 2 bases and J by 7 bases, with 14 bases between. DNA of the CDR3: TGTGCCAGCAGTTTAGTACAGGGACGGGGTGAAGCTTTCTTT. It translates to CASSLVQGRGEAFF.

The rearrangement links TRBV10-3 to TRBJ2-2, with D perhaps TRBD1 (6 bases). This CDR3 has 15 residues. Germline CDR1 is ENHRY and CDR2 is SYGVKD. Trimming left V 6 bases short and J 1 base short, with 12 bases between. This CDR3 is CAIRYRDLNTGELFF. DNA of the CDR3: TGTGCCATCAGGTACAGGGACCTGAACACCGGGGAGCTGTTTTTT.

The gene calls are TRBV5-1 and TRBJ2-3; D remains unclear. The CDR3 is 16 residues long. CDR1 is SGHRS, CDR2 YFSETQ, per germline. V lost 1 base and J lost 0, with 12 bases in between. CDR3 sequence: CASSLRGLPSTDTQYF. DNA of the CDR3: TGCGCCAGCAGCTTGCGTGGTCTACCTAGCACAGATACGCAGTATTTT. Complete variable domain (other parts from reference TRBV5-1 and TRBJ2-3): KAGVTQTPRYLIKTRGQQVTLSCSPISGHRSVSWYQQTPGQGLQFLFEYFSETQRNKGNFPGRFSGRQFSNSRSEMNVSTLELGDSALYLCASSLRGLPSTDTQYFGPGTRLTVL.

V usage is TRBV6-5 and J usage is TRBJ1-1, with TRBD1 matching over 10 bases. V lost 6 bases and J lost 3; bases outside the gene matches: 4. Germline CDR1 and CDR2: MNHEY and SVGAGI. The CDR3 is 14 amino acids. DNA of the CDR3: TGTGCCAGCAGACGACAGGGGGCGGACACTGAAGCTTTCTTT. This codes for CASRRQGADTEAFF.

V and J are TRBV3-1 and TRBJ1-5; D is unclear. CDR1 is LGHDT and CDR2 is YNNKEL in the germline V gene (reference sequence). This CDR3 is built from 12 residues. V was trimmed by 5 bases and J by 9 bases, leaving 11 bases between them. CDR3 loop: CASSARSGPQHF. CDR3 coding DNA: TGTGCCAGCAGCGCGCGTTCCGGGCCCCAGCATTTT.

The rearrangement links TRBV12-3 or TRBV12-4 to TRBJ2-1, with 9 bases aligning to TRBD1. The CDR3 runs 15 residues. Trimming at V came to 5 bases and at J to 2 bases, leaving 4 bases not matched to a gene. CDR3 amino acids: CASSRTGGPYNEQFF. CDR3 sequence (DNA): TGTGCCAGCAGTCGAACAGGGGGCCCCTACAATGAGCAGTTCTTC.

The chain employs TRBV28 and TRBJ1-6; 8 positions agree with TRBD1. Germline lookup yields CDR1 MDHEN and CDR2 SYDVKM. After removal of 5 bases from V and 9 bases from J, the junction contained 9 bases not matched to a gene. The CDR3 has 15 amino acids. DNA of the CDR3: TGTGCCAGCAGTCCTCCAGACAGGGGCGCTTCACCCCTCCACTTT. It specifies CASSPPDRGASPLHF.

The chain uses TRBV20-1 and TRBJ1-1; TRBD1 might be the D (6 bases). CDR1 and CDR2 from the germline V gene are DFQATT and SNEGSKA (reference sequence). CDR3 length: 15 amino acids. Trimming took off 3 bases at V and 5 bases at J, with 19 bases between the two ends. The CDR3 loop reads CSASRLRGRGTEAFF. The CDR3 bases are TGCAGTGCTAGTCGCCTCCGGGGGCGCGGGACTGAAGCTTTCTTT.

The chain recombines TRBV2 with TRBJ1-6, with TRBD1 as a possible D gene (5 bases). This CDR3 has 14 residues. Looked up from germline, CDR1 is SNHLY and CDR2 is FYNNEI. The V end lost 8 bases, the J end lost 7 bases, and 15 bases lay between the germline ends. CDR3 bases: TGTGCCAGCGCCTCAGGGTGGGGGAATTCACCCCTCCACTTT. Translated, it gives CASASGWGNSPLHF. The variable domain in full, with the rest retrieved from reference TRBV2 and TRBJ1-6, is EPEVTQTPSHQVTQMGQEVILRCVPISNHLYFYWYRQILGQKVEFLVSFYNNEISEKSEIFDDQFSVERPDGSNFTLKIRSTKLEDSAMYFCASASGWGNSPLHFGNGTRLTVT.

The table lists this clonotype with a few counts. This chain joins TRBV24-1 and TRBJ2-3, with 10 bases matching TRBD1. Trimming took 4 bases from V and 4 from J; bases not matched to a gene: 1. This CDR3 comprises 14 residues. The germline V gene encodes CDR1 KGHDR and CDR2 SFDVKD. The DNA for the CDR3 is TGTGCCACCAGTGACGGGACAGGGGCAGATACGCAGTATTTT. Translation: CATSDGTGADTQYF.

The chain uses TRBV29-1 and TRBJ2-1, with TRBD2 identical over 8 bases. The J call may be wrong; the DNA end is better matched by TRBJ2-7. The CDR3 spans 13 residues. The germline V gene encodes CDR1 SQVTM and CDR2 ANQGSEA. CDR3 residues: CSARLANYNEQYF. CDR3 coding DNA: TGCAGCGCCCGACTAGCGAACTACAATGAGCAGTACTTC.

This clonotype was seen at least ten times. The CDR3 nucleotides read TGTGCCAGCAGCTTGGGTTATGGGGCCAACGTCCTGACTTTC. Translation: CASSLGYGANVLTF. The chain employs TRBV5-6 and TRBJ2-6, with D unresolved. The V gene's germline CDR1 is SGHDT and CDR2 YYEEEE. V was pared by 0 bases and J by 3 bases, with 4 bases between. The CDR3 extends over 14 amino acids.

The chain is built from TRBV9 and TRBJ1-2; 7 bases are shared with TRBD1. The germline CDR1 and CDR2 sequences are SGDLS and YYNGEE. This CDR3 has 18 amino acids. The ends lost 4 bases at V and 2 bases at J; junction bases unmatched: 17. The CDR3 here is CASSPQRGGKTGNYGYTF. CDR3 bases: TGTGCCAGCAGCCCTCAGAGAGGGGGTAAGACAGGGAACTATGGCTACACCTTC.

V and J are TRBV7-2 and TRBJ1-2, with 9 positions matching TRBD1. Looked up from germline, CDR1 is SGHTA and CDR2 is FQGNSA. This CDR3 has 15 amino acids. The J segment lost 4 bases and the V segment lost 1 base, leaving 4 bases of the junction unmatched. In DNA, the CDR3 is TGTGCCAGCAGCTTAGTCGGGACAGGGTTCTATGGCTACACCTTC. It yields the protein CASSLVGTGFYGYTF. Looking up the rest from reference TRBV7-2 and TRBJ1-2 gives the full variable domain: GAGVSQSPSNKVTEKGKDVELRCDPISGHTALYWYRQSLGQGLEFLIYFQGNSAPDKSGLPSDRFSAERTGGSVSTLTIQRTQQEDSAVYLCASSLVGTGFYGYTFGSGTRLTVV.

This clonotype was found many times. The gene calls are TRBV11-2 and TRBJ1-2; TRBD1 might be the D (6 bases). Looked up from germline, CDR1 is SGHAT and CDR2 is FQNNGV. V was trimmed by 4 bases and J by 0 bases, leaving 18 bases between them. The CDR3 runs 17 residues. DNA for the CDR3: TGTGCCAGCAGCTCCCTTACCTCCCGGGACACTAACTATGGCTACACCTTC. This gives the protein CASSSLTSRDTNYGYTF.

This clonotype was seen only a few times. V and J are TRBV20-1 and TRBJ2-1; 12 bases align to TRBD2. CDR1 DFQATT and CDR2 SNEGSKA come from the germline V gene (reference sequence). CDR3 length: 22 amino acids. V was clipped by 0 bases and J by 0 bases; unmatched bases: 18. For the CDR3, the DNA is TGCAGTGCTAGAGATCGGATAGGGCTAGCGGGGGGGGACGATAGCTCCTACAATGAGCAGTTCTTC. It yields the protein CSARDRIGLAGGDDSSYNEQFF.

This chain links TRBV5-5 with TRBJ2-1; 8 bases map to TRBD2. The trim removed 6 bases at V and 6 bases at J, leaving 8 bases unmatched. CDR1 and CDR2 (germline): SGHKS, YYEKEE (reference sequence). The CDR3 is 14 amino acids. The CDR3 here is CASNQSGTSNEQFF. The CDR3 region has the DNA TGTGCCAGCAACCAGTCCGGGACTAGCAATGAGCAGTTCTTC.

This clonotype was counted between two and nine times. V gene TRBV12-3 or TRBV12-4 combines with J gene TRBJ1-6, with D hard to call. The V and J ends lost 2 bases and 7 bases respectively, with 12 bases between them. The CDR3 totals 15 residues. In nucleotides, the CDR3 is TGTGCCAGCAGTTTATTGTCCGGGAGGAATTCACCCCTCCACTTT. It codes for CASSLLSGRNSPLHF.

The chain couples TRBV24-1 to TRBJ2-3; 7 positions agree with TRBD1. CDR1 KGHDR and CDR2 SFDVKD come from the germline V gene. The CDR3 is made up of 15 amino acids. V dropped 1 base and J dropped 4; count of bases not matched to a gene: 4. The CDR3 nucleotides read TGTGCCACCAGTGATTTAGGGGGCGCGGCAGATACGCAGTATTTT. Translating it yields CATSDLGGAADTQYF.